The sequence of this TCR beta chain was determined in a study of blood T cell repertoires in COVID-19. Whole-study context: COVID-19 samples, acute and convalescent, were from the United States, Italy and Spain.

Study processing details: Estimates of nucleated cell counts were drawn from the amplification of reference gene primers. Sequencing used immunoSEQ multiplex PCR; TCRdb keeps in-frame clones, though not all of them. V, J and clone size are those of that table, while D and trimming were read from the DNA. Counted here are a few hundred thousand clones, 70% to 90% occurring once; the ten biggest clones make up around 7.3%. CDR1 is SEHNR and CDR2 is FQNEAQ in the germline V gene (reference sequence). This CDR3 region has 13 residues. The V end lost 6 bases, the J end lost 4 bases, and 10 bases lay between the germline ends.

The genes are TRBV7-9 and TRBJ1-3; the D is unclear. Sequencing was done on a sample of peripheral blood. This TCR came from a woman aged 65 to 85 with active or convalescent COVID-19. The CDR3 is CASSQEAGNTIYF. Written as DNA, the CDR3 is TGTGCCAGCAGTCAAGAGGCAGGAAACACCATATATTTT. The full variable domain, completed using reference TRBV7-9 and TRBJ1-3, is DTGVSQNPRHKITKRGQNVTFRCDPISEHNRLYWYRQTLGQGPEFLTYFQNEAQLEKSRLLSDRFSAERPKGSFSTLEIQRTEQGDSAMYLCASSQEAGNTIYFGEGSWLTVV.